A single T cell receptor (beta chain) is shown here with its context. The data were taken from a study of blood T cell repertoires in COVID-19. Background on the study: Spain, Italy and the United States supplied samples that represented acute and convalescent COVID-19.

The V gene's germline CDR1 is SGHRS and CDR2 YFSETQ. The CDR3 totals 15 residues. Trimming left V 5 bases short and J 0 bases short, with 11 bases between. Recruited during active infection, patients (from Seattle) were subsequently followed longitudinally. Repertoires were generated with immunoSEQ multiplex PCR, while TCRdb's copy carries only in-frame clones and drops some. The sample records roughly 200,000 clones, 75% to 85% being singletons. Input material: peripheral blood. This TCR was recovered from a middle-aged woman with COVID-19, enrolled during active disease. This chain joins TRBV5-1 and TRBJ2-2, with D maybe TRBD2 (6 bases). The CDR3 DNA reads TGCGCCAGCAGTGGGCTAGCGTCGAACACCGGGGAGCTGTTTTTT. Amino acids: CASSGLASNTGELFF.